Reported below is one T cell receptor (beta chain). The source of the sample is a study of control samples from healthy donors and cancer patients. The V end lost 5 bases, the J end lost 1 base, and 14 bases lay between the germline ends. Germline assignment: CDR1 MNHEY and CDR2 SMNVEV (reference sequence). This CDR3 contains 15 residues. Method: immunoSEQ multiplex PCR; TCRdb's copy keeps in-frame clones and lacks some. The profile shows 120,000 to 150,000 clones, approximately 92% of them singletons. Sequencing was done on a sample of blood. V usage is TRBV27 and J usage is TRBJ1-1, with D maybe TRBD1 (6 bases). The receptor's source is a young man in good health. CDR3 loop: CASSEYRVGNTEAFF. For the CDR3, the DNA is TGTGCCAGCAGTGAGTACAGGGTGGGGAACACTGAAGCTTTCTTT.